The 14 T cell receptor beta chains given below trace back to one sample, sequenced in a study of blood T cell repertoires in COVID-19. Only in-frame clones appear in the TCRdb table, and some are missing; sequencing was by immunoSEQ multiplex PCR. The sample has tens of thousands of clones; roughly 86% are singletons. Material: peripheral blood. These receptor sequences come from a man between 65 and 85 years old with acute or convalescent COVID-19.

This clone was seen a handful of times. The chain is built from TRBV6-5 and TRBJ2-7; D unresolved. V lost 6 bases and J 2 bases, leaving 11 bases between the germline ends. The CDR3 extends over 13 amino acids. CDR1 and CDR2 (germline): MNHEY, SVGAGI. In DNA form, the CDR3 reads TGTGCCAGCAGGCTGAGTCTAACCTACGAGCAGTACTTC. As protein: CASRLSLTYEQYF.

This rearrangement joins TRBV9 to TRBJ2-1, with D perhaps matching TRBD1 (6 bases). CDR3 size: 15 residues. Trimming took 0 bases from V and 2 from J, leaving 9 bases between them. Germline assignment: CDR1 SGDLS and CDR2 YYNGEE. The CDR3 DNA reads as TGTGCCAGCAGCGTAGCAGGACAGACCTACAATGAGCAGTTCTTC. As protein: CASSVAGQTYNEQFF.

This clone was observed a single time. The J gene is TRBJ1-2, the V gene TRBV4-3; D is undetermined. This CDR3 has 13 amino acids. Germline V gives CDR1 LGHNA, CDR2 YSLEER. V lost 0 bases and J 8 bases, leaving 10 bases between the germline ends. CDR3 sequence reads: CASSQDRLGGYTF. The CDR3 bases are TGCGCCAGCAGCCAAGATCGTCTTGGCGGCTACACCTTC.

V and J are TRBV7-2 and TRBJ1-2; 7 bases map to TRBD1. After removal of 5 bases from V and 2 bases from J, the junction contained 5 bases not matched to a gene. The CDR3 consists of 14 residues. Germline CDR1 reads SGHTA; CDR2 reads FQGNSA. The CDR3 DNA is TGTGCCAGCAGCCCGCCGACAGGGAACTATGGCTACACCTTC. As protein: CASSPPTGNYGYTF.

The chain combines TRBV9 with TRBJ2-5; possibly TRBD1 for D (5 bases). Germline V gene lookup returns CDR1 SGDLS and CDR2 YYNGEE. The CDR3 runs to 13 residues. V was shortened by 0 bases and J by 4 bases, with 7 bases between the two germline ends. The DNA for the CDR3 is TGTGCCAGCAGCGTAGAGGGGTCAGAGACCCAGTACTTC. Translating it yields CASSVEGSETQYF.

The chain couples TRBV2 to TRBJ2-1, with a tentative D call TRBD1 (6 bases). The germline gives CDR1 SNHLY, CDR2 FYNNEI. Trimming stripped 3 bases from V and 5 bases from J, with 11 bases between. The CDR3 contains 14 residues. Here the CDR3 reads CASSESGVHNEQFF. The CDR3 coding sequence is TGTGCCAGCAGTGAGTCAGGGGTCCACAATGAGCAGTTCTTC.

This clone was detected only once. The CDR3 spells CASRQGSGYTF. As DNA, the CDR3 is TGTGCCAGCAGACAGGGGAGCGGCTACACCTTC. This chain joins TRBV2 and TRBJ1-2; 7 positions match TRBD1. In germline, CDR1 is SNHLY, CDR2 FYNNEI. V shed 6 bases and J 8 bases; nucleotides not matched to a gene: 3. This CDR3 region has 11 residues.

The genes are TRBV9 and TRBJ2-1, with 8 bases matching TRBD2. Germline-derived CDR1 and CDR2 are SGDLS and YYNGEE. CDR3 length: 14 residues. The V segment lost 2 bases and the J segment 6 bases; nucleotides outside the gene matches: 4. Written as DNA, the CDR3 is TGTGCCAGCAGCGTGCGGGGGGCCCCCAATGAGCAGTTCTTC. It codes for CASSVRGAPNEQFF.

The CDR3 DNA follows: TGTGCCAGTAGTGGGCGACAGGGCACCTATGGCTACACCTTC. It translates to CASSGRQGTYGYTF. The V and J genes are TRBV19 and TRBJ1-2; 7 nucleotides line up with TRBD1. Germline assignment: CDR1 LNHDA and CDR2 SQIVND (reference sequence). The CDR3 loop spans 14 amino acids. V dropped 5 bases and J dropped 4; count of bases not matched to a gene: 7.

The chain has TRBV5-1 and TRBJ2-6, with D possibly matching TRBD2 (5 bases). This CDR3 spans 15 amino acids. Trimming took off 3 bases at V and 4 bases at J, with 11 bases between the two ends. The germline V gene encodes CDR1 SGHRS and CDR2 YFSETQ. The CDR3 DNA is TGCGCCAGCAGCTGGATGACGGGAGGGGCCAACGTCCTGACTTTC. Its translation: CASSWMTGGANVLTF.

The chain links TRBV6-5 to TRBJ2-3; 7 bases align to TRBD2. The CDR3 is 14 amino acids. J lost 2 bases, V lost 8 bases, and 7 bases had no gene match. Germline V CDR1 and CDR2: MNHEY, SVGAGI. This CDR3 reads CASRLAEDTDTQYF. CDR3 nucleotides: TGTGCCAGCCGGCTAGCGGAAGACACAGATACGCAGTATTTT.

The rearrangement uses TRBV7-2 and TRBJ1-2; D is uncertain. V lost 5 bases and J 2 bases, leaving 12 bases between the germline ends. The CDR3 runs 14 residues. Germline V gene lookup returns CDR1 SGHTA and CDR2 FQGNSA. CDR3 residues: CASSRSGGNYGYTF. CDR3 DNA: TGTGCCAGCAGCCGGTCGGGAGGGAACTATGGCTACACCTTC.

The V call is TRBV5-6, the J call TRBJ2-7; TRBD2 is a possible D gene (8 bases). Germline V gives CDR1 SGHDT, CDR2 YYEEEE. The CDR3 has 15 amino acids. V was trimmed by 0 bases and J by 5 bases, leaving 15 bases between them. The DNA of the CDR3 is TGTGCCAGCAGCTTGGTTACGGGAGGGGGCAACGAGCAGTACTTC. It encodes CASSLVTGGGNEQYF.

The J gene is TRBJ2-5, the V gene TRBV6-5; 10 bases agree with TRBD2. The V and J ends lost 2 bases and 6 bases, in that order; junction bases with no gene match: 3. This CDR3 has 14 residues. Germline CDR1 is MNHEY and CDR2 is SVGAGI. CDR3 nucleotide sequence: TGTGCCAGCAGTTACCCTAGCGGGAGCAAGACCCAGTACTTC. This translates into CASSYPSGSKTQYF.